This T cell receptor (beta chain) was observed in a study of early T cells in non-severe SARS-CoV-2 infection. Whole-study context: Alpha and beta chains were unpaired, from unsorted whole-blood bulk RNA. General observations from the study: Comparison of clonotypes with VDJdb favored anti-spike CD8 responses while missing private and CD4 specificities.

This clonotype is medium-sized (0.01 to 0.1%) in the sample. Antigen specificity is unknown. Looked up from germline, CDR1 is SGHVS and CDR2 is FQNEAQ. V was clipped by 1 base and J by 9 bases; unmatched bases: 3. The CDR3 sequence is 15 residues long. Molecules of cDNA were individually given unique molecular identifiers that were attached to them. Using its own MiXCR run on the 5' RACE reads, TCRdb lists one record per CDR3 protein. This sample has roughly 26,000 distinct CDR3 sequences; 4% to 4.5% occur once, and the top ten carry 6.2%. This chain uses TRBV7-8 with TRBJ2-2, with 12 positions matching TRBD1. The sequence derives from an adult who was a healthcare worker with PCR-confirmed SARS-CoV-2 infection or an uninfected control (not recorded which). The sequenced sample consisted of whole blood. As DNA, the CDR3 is TGTGCCAGCAGCTTAGTGGGACAGGGGGCCCGGGAGCTGTTTTTT. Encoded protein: CASSLVGQGARELFF.